This T cell receptor (beta chain) was documented in a study of CD8 T cells in Susac syndrome. Overall study: When blood was drawn, the patients with Susac syndrome were therapy-naive, on corticosteroids, or on intravenous immunoglobulin alone.

Comments on this clonotype: Its antigen is still unknown.

General study findings and limits: Clonal expansion was missing from Susac syndrome CD4+ T cell repertoires.

V dropped 3 bases and J dropped 4; count of bases not matched to a gene: 14. There are 16 residues in the CDR3. CDR1 SQVTM and CDR2 ANQGSEA come from the germline V gene. CD8+ and CD4+ T cells from blood underwent TCR beta sequencing. With random hexamers, reverse transcription was performed on roughly 0.45 to 1 ug of RNA. immunoSEQ multiplex PCR amplified TCR beta CDR3 across 54 Vbeta, 13 Jbeta. Each CDR3 protein gets one entry after TCRdb re-called the immunoSEQ multiplex PCR reads with MiXCR. Seen here are tens of thousands of distinct CDR3 sequences, roughly 93% observed once, and the top ten hold less than 0.16%.

The TCR originated in a human donor with Susac syndrome. The chain employs TRBV29-1 and TRBJ1-2; the match to TRBD1 covers 7 bases. Material: CD4+ T cells from PBMCs. The CDR3 DNA is TGCAGCGTTGAGGGATACAGGGGCGCGCGTTTCTATGGCTACACCTTC. Its translation: CSVEGYRGARFYGYTF.